This record covers a single T cell receptor beta chain. Its specificity is unknown. The germline V gene encodes CDR1 DFQATT and CDR2 SNEGSKA (reference sequence). V was pared by 6 bases and J by 4 bases, with 19 bases between. The length of the CDR3 is 15 residues. The data stem from a study of response to subunit inactivated influenza vaccine. Overall study findings and caveats: T cells newly recruited by each seasonal influenza vaccination are few, the authors suggested.

TCRdb called the RT-PCR reads again in MiXCR, with one record for every CDR3 protein. The sample lists over 800,000 distinct CDR3 sequences, about 20% occurring once. The chain is built from TRBV20-1 and TRBJ2-1; the D call may be TRBD1 or TRBD2 (5 bases each). This receptor was taken from a man aged 50-60 years who received an inactivated influenza vaccine. The starting material was PBMCs from blood, obtained 5 days after vaccination. CDR3 sequence: CSASKPGRRYNEQFF. The CDR3 nucleotides are TGCAGTGCCTCAAAACCGGGACGGAGATACAATGAGCAGTTCTTC.